Following are 22 T cell receptor beta chains from one sample sequenced in a study of T-cell memory formation after mild COVID-19. TCRdb fed the 5' RACE reads into MiXCR, producing one record per CDR3 protein. The data show 70,000 to 100,000 distinct CDR3 sequences, roughly 16% seen once. Material for sequencing was PBMCs or a T cell subset sorted from them (not recorded which). These receptors originate from a man younger than 30 who had mild COVID-19 (a few samples of this study predate the infection). Cell type and time point are not known.

This chain connects TRBV2 to TRBJ1-3; D gene uncertain. Germline lookup yields CDR1 SNHLY and CDR2 FYNNEI. The germline V and J ends were trimmed by 7 bases and 2 bases, with 9 bases remaining between them. CDR3 length: 13 amino acids. CDR3 in DNA: TGTGCCAGCACCGGGAGCCCTGGAAACACCATATATTTT. This sequence encodes CASTGSPGNTIYF.

The chain carries TRBV24-1 and TRBJ1-2; D is uncertain. Germline V CDR1 and CDR2: KGHDR, SFDVKD. The CDR3 sequence is 13 residues long. Between the trimmed V and J ends, which lost 2 bases and 4 bases, there was a span of 7 bases. The CDR3 reads CATSDYNGYGYTF. CDR3 bases: TGTGCCACCAGTGATTACAACGGCTATGGCTACACCTTC.

In this sample, this clonotype turned up many times. The rearrangement links TRBV29-1 to TRBJ1-1; D unresolved. Trimming shortened V by 2 bases and J by 2 bases, and 6 bases separated the two germline ends. CDR1 SQVTM and CDR2 ANQGSEA come from the germline V gene. There are 12 residues in the CDR3. CDR3 amino acids: CSVESGNTEAFF. The CDR3 DNA sequence: TGCAGCGTTGAATCCGGTAACACTGAAGCTTTCTTT.

This clonotype was picked up a small number of times. The chain joins TRBV6-5 to TRBJ2-1; 11 bases agree with TRBD1. The CDR3 is 18 amino acids. Trimming at V came to 2 bases and at J to 5 bases, leaving 11 bases not matched to a gene. Germline V gives CDR1 MNHEY, CDR2 SVGAGI. The CDR3 sequence is CASSYTWDRGDWDNEQFF. Here the CDR3 DNA reads TGTGCCAGCAGTTACACCTGGGACAGGGGGGATTGGGACAATGAGCAGTTCTTC.

A few counts support this clonotype. The genes are TRBV4-1 and TRBJ2-5, with 7 bases lining up with TRBD1. The CDR3 has 14 residues. The V and J ends lost 6 bases and 4 bases, in that order; junction bases with no gene match: 8. Germline CDR1 is MGHRA and CDR2 is YSYEKL. In DNA, the CDR3 is TGCGCCAGCAGTCCTACGCCAGGGGGAGAGACCCAGTACTTC. Protein sequence: CASSPTPGGETQYF.

V usage is TRBV7-2 and J usage is TRBJ2-1, with D perhaps matching TRBD1 (6 bases). Trimming took 3 bases from V and 3 from J, leaving 9 bases between them. The germline V gene has CDR1 SGHTA and CDR2 FQGNSA. This CDR3 has 14 amino acids. The CDR3 loop is CASSFGQSYNEQFF. In DNA, the CDR3 is TGTGCCAGCAGCTTTGGACAGAGCTACAATGAGCAGTTCTTC.

The chain uses TRBV12-3 or TRBV12-4 and TRBJ2-1; weak D call: TRBD2 (6 bases). Trimming cost V 2 bases and J 9 bases, with 11 bases left between them. CDR3 length: 13 residues. The CDR3 DNA is TGTGCCAGCAGTTTAAGCGTGGGGGGTGAGCAGTTCTTC. This translates into CASSLSVGGEQFF.

The chain is built from TRBV11-2 and TRBJ2-2; D gene ambiguous. Germline CDR1 and CDR2: SGHAT and FQNNGV. V lost 4 bases to trimming and J lost 1 base, with 4 bases between them. CDR3 size: 13 residues. The CDR3 bases are TGTGCCAGCAGCTCTCAGAACACCGGGGAGCTGTTTTTT. Residues: CASSSQNTGELFF.

The genes are TRBV15 and TRBJ2-3; the D is unclear. Germline CDR1 is LNHNV and CDR2 is YYDKDF (reference sequence). Trimming stripped 1 base from V and 6 bases from J, with 14 bases between. The CDR3 covers 15 residues. The CDR3 protein is CATSRATTRADTQYF. The CDR3, as DNA: TGTGCCACCAGCAGAGCAACAACACGCGCCGATACGCAGTATTTT.

In this sample, this clonotype turned up a few times. The chain uses TRBV7-9 and TRBJ1-1, with D possibly matching TRBD1 (6 bases). Germline CDR1 SEHNR, CDR2 FQNEAQ (reference sequence). V lost 1 base, J lost 1 base, and 10 bases lay in between. This CDR3 region has 15 residues. This chain's CDR3 is CASSLGTAKNTEAFF. Here the CDR3 DNA reads TGTGCCAGCAGCTTAGGGACAGCAAAGAACACTGAAGCTTTCTTT.

The table lists this clonotype with a few counts. The chain employs TRBV7-6 and TRBJ2-3, with 8 bases matching TRBD2. The germline V gene has CDR1 SGHVS and CDR2 FNYEAQ. The CDR3 runs to 15 residues. V trimming: 5 bases; J trimming: 6 bases; junction bases outside the gene matches: 10. CDR3 nucleotide sequence: TGTGCCAGCAGCCCTATGGCAGCGGGGGAGGATACGCAGTATTTT. It is translated as CASSPMAAGEDTQYF.

The chain recombines TRBV12-3 or TRBV12-4 with TRBJ2-3; D is possibly TRBD2 (7 bases). V lost 3 bases to trimming and J lost 5 bases, with 15 bases between them. The CDR3 covers 15 residues. The CDR3 DNA sequence: TGTGCCAGCAGTTTTCTGGGGGCGGGGGAAGATACGCAGTATTTT. Encoded protein: CASSFLGAGEDTQYF.

This clonotype was found a few times. The gene calls are TRBV9 and TRBJ2-5; TRBD1 matches 9 bases. CDR3 length: 16 amino acids. Germline CDR1 and CDR2: SGDLS and YYNGEE. Losses at the gene ends were 2 bases for V and 3 bases for J; bases not matched to a gene: 8. Written as DNA, the CDR3 is TGTGCCAGCAGCGTCCGGGACAGGGACCTAGAAGAGACCCAGTACTTC. Translated: CASSVRDRDLEETQYF.

The genes are TRBV4-1 and TRBJ2-2; D gene unclear. CDR1 and CDR2 (germline): MGHRA, YSYEKL. Deletions cut 1 base from V and 6 bases from J, with 15 bases between. CDR3 size: 16 residues. CDR3 amino acids: CASSQAWPQDAGELFF. CDR3 coding DNA: TGCGCCAGCAGCCAAGCTTGGCCCCAGGACGCCGGGGAGCTGTTTTTT.

This chain joins TRBV19 and TRBJ1-2; D is perhaps TRBD1 (6 bases). Germline V gene sequence: CDR1 LNHDA, CDR2 SQIVND (reference sequence). Trimming took 7 bases from V and 4 from J, leaving 22 bases between them. CDR3 size: 16 residues. CDR3 DNA sequence: TGTGCCAGTACCGATTGGGACGACAGGACGAGCTATGGCTACACCTTC. Translating it yields CASTDWDDRTSYGYTF. Variable domain in full (rest from reference TRBV19 and TRBJ1-2): DGGITQSPKYLFRKEGQNVTLSCEQNLNHDAMYWYRQDPGQGLRLIYYSQIVNDFQKGDIAEGYSVSREKKESFPLTVTSAQKNPTAFYLCASTDWDDRTSYGYTFGSGTRLTVV.

This clonotype appeared a few times. This chain joins TRBV27 and TRBJ1-2; 7 positions agree with TRBD1. CDR3 size: 11 residues. Germline V gene data show CDR1 as MNHEY and CDR2 as SMNVEV (reference sequence). V shed 6 bases, J shed 8 bases, and the junction held 3 bases outside the gene matches. CDR3 region: CASSGGGGYTF. For the CDR3, the DNA is TGTGCCAGCAGCGGAGGGGGCGGCTACACCTTC.

This clonotype has more than one count but fewer than ten. The chain joins TRBV5-6 to TRBJ2-1; 12 bases are a match to TRBD1. Germline trimming cut 7 bases from V and 6 bases from J; bases unmatched to any gene: 11. Germline lookup yields CDR1 SGHDT and CDR2 YYEEEE. This CDR3 region has 16 residues. The CDR3, as DNA: TGTGCCAGCGGCACATTTGGGACAGGGGGCTTCAATGAGCAGTTCTTC. It codes for CASGTFGTGGFNEQFF.

Only a few counts were recorded for this clonotype. The V call is TRBV4-3, the J call TRBJ2-2; 7 bases fit TRBD1. The ends lost 0 bases at V and 2 bases at J; junction bases unmatched: 3. The CDR3 runs 16 residues. CDR1 and CDR2 (germline): LGHNA, YSLEER. The CDR3, as DNA: TGCGCCAGCAGCCAAGAAGACAGGGAAAACACCGGGGAGCTGTTTTTT. This gives the protein CASSQEDRENTGELFF.

V and J are TRBV4-3 and TRBJ2-3; TRBD1 might be the D (5 bases). From germline, CDR1 is LGHNA and CDR2 YSLEER. V lost 3 bases and J lost 0, with 10 bases in between. CDR3 size: 15 residues. This CDR3 is CASSQFRQSTDTQYF. The CDR3 DNA reads TGCGCCAGCAGCCAGTTCCGACAGAGCACAGATACGCAGTATTTT.

The rearrangement uses TRBV4-2 and TRBJ2-7, with 9 bases that match TRBD2. Germline assignment: CDR1 LGHNA and CDR2 YNFKEQ. V shed 2 bases, J shed 3 bases, and the junction held 5 bases outside the gene matches. CDR3 length equals 15 residues. CDR3 nucleotide sequence: TGTGCCAGCAGCCAATCGAGCGGGGGGTACTACGAGCAGTACTTC. This translates into CASSQSSGGYYEQYF.

The chain carries TRBV5-6 and TRBJ1-5; D call uncertain. Deletions cut 0 bases from V and 11 bases from J, with 12 bases between. Germline loops: CDR1 SGHDT, CDR2 YYEEEE. The CDR3 consists of 13 residues. In DNA, the CDR3 is TGTGCCAGCAGCTTGGGTGGCCGGTTGGCCCAGCATTTT. It is translated as CASSLGGRLAQHF.

The table lists this clonotype with a few counts. This chain uses TRBV29-1 with TRBJ2-5; tentative D call: TRBD2 (5 bases). This CDR3 is 13 amino acids long. Germline CDR1 is SQVTM and CDR2 is ANQGSEA. V shed 3 bases and J shed 9 bases, with 17 bases lying between them. CDR3 in DNA: TGCAGCGTTGACGGCGGGTCTAATCTGGCCCAGTACTTC. Its protein product is CSVDGGSNLAQYF.